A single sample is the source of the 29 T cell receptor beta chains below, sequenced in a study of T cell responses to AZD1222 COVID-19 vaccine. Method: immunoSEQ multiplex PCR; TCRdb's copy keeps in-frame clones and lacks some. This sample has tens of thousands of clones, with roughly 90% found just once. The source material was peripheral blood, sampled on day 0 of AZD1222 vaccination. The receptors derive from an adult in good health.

The CDR3 loop is CASSLASGGQETQYF. CDR3 DNA sequence: TGTGCCAGCAGCTTAGCGTCCGGGGGGCAAGAGACCCAGTACTTC. The rearrangement joins TRBV7-9 to TRBJ2-5; 7 nucleotides align to TRBD2. CDR3 size: 15 residues. Per the germline V gene, CDR1 is SEHNR and CDR2 is FQNEAQ (reference sequence). V lost 0 bases to trimming and J lost 2 bases; unmatched junction nucleotides: 3.

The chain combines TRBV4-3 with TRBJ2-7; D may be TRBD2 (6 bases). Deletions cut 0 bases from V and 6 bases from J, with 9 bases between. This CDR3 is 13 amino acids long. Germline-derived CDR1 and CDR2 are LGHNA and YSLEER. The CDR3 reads CASSQDGRTEQYF. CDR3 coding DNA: TGCGCCAGCAGCCAAGATGGGAGGACCGAGCAGTACTTC.

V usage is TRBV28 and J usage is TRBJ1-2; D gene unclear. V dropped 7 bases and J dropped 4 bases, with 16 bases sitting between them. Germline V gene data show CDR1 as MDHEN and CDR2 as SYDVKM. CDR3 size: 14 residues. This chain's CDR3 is CASTPDGGIYGYTF. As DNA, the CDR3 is TGTGCCAGCACACCGGACGGAGGGATCTATGGCTACACCTTC.

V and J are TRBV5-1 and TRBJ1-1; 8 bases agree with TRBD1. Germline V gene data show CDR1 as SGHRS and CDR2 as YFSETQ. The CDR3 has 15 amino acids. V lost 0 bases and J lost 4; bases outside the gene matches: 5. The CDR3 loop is CASSLDPGGTTEAFF. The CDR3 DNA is TGCGCCAGCAGCTTGGATCCAGGGGGCACCACTGAAGCTTTCTTT.

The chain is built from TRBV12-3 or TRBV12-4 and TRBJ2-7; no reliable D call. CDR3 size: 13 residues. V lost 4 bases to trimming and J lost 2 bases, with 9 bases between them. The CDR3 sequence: CASSSPLAYEQYF. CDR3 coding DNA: TGTGCCAGCAGTTCCCCCCTCGCCTACGAGCAGTACTTC.

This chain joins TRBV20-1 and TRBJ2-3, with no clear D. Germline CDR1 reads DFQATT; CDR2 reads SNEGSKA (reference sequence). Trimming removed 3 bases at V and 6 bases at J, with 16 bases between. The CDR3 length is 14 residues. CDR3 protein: CSASRDMYTDTQYF. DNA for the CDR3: TGCAGTGCTAGTAGGGATATGTACACTGATACGCAGTATTTT.

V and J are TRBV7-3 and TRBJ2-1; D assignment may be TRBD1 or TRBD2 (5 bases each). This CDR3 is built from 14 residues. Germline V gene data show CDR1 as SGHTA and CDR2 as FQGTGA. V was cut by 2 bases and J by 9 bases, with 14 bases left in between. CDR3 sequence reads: CASSLGTGWREQFF. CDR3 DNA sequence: TGTGCCAGCAGCTTAGGGACGGGGTGGCGTGAGCAGTTCTTC.

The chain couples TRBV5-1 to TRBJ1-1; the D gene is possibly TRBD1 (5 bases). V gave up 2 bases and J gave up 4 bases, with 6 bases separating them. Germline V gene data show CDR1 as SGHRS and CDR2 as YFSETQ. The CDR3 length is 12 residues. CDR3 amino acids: CASSFGGTEAFF. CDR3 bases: TGCGCCAGCAGCTTCGGGGGCACTGAAGCTTTCTTT.

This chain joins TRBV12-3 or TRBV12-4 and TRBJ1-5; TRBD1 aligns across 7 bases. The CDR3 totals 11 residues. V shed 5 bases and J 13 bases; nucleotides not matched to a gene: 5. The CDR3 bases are TGTGCCAGCAGTGTGACAGGGACACAGCATTTT. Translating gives CASSVTGTQHF.

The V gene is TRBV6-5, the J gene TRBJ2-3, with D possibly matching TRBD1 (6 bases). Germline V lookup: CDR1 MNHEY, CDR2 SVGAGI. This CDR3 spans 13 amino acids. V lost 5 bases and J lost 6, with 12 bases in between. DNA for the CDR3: TGTGCCAGCAGTCCCGCAGGGGCCGATACGCAGTATTTT. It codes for CASSPAGADTQYF.

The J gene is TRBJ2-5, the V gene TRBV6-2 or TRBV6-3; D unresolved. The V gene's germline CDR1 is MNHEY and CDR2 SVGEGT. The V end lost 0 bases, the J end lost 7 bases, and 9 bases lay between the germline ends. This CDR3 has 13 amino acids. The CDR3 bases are TGTGCCAGCAGTTACTCGACGGTTGTGACCCAGTACTTC. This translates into CASSYSTVVTQYF.

The CDR3 is CASRGTGLRKSPLHF. The DNA for the CDR3 is TGTGCCAGCCGAGGGACGGGGCTCAGAAAATCACCCCTCCACTTT. The chain has TRBV6-4 and TRBJ1-6; TRBD1 is a possible D gene (5 bases). This CDR3 region has 15 residues. Trimming pared 8 bases from V and 10 bases from J, leaving 21 bases between. Germline loops: CDR1 MRHNA, CDR2 SNTAGT.

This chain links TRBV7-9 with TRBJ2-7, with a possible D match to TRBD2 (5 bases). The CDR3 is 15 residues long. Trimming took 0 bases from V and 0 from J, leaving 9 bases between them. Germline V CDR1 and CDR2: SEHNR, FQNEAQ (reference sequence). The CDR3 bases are TGTGCCAGCAGCTTAGCTGACGGGAACTCCTACGAGCAGTACTTC. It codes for CASSLADGNSYEQYF.

CDR3 in amino acids: CASSVGTGAQPQHF. CDR3 nucleotides: TGTGCCAGCAGCGTCGGTACAGGGGCTCAGCCCCAGCATTTT. The chain has TRBV9 and TRBJ1-5; the match to TRBD1 covers 7 bases. There are 14 residues in the CDR3. CDR1 is SGDLS and CDR2 is YYNGEE in the germline V gene. V was clipped by 2 bases and J by 6 bases; unmatched bases: 5.

DNA for the CDR3: TGTGCCAGCAGCTACCTAGCGGCGAACACCGGGGAGCTGTTTTTT. Translating it yields CASSYLAANTGELFF. This chain uses TRBV7-3 with TRBJ2-2, with TRBD2 matching over 7 bases. The CDR3 is made up of 15 amino acids. CDR1 is SGHTA and CDR2 is FQGTGA in the germline V gene. V lost 4 bases and J lost 0; bases outside the gene matches: 2.

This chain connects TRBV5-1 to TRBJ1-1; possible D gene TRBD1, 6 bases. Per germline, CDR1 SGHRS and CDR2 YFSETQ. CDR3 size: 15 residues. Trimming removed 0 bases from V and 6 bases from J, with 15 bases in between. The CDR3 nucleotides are TGCGCCAGCAGCTTGGTTCAGGGGCCCAGTGCTGAAGCTTTCTTT. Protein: CASSLVQGPSAEAFF.

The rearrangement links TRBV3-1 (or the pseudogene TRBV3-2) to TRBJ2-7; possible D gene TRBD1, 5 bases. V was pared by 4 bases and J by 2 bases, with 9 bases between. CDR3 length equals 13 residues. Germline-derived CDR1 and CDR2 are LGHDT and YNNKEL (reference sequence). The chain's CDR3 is CASSRSRAYEQYF. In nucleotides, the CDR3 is TGTGCCAGCAGCCGTAGCAGGGCCTACGAGCAGTACTTC.

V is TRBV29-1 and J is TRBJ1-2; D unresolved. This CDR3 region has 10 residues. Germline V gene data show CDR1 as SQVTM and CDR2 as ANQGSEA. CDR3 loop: CGCGTYGYTF. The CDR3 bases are TGCGGTTGCGGAACCTATGGCTACACCTTC.

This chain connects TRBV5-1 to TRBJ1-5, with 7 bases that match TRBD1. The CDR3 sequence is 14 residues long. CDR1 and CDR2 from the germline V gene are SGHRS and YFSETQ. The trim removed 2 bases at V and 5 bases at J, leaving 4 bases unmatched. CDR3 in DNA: TGCGCCAGCAGCTTTACCGGGACAGATCAGCCCCAGCATTTT. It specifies CASSFTGTDQPQHF.

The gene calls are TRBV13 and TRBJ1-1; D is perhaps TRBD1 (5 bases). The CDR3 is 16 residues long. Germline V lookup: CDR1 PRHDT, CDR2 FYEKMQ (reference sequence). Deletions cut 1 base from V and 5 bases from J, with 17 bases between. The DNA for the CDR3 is TGTGCCAGCAGCTTAGCTCCGGGCAGGGTTTGGACTGAAGCTTTCTTT. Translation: CASSLAPGRVWTEAFF.

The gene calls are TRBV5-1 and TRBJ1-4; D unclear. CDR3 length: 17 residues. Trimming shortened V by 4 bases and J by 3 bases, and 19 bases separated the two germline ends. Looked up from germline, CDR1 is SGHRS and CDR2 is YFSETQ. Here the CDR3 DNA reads TGCGCCAGCAGCCCGGACGGGCGTGGGTGGTCTAATGAAAAACTGTTTTTT. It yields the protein CASSPDGRGWSNEKLFF.

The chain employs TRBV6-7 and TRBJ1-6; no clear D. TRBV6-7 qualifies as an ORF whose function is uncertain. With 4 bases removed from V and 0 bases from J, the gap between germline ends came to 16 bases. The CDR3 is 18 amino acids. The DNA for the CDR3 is TGTGCCAGCAGTTCCCACGGCCGTGCTAGCTCCTATAATTCACCCCTCCACTTT. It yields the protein CASSSHGRASSYNSPLHF.

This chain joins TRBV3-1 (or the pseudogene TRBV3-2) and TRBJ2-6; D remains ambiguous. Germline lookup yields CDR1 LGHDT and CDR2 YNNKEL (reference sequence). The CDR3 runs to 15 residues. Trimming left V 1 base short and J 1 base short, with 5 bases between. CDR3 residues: CASSQGVSGANVLTF. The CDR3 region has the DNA TGTGCCAGCAGCCAAGGGGTTTCTGGGGCCAACGTCCTGACTTTC.

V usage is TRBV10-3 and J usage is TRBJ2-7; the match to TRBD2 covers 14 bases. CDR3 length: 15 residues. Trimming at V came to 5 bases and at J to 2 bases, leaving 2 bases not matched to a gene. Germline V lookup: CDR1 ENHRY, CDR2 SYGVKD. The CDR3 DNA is TGTGCCATCAGTCAGGGACTAGCGGGGGCCTACGAGCAGTACTTC. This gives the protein CAISQGLAGAYEQYF.

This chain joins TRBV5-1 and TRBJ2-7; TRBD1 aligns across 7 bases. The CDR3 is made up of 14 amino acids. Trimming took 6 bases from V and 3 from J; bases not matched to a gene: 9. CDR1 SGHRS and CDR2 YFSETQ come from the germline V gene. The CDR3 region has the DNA TGCGCCAGCACCACTCCGGGACAGAACTACGAGCAGTACTTC. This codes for CASTTPGQNYEQYF.

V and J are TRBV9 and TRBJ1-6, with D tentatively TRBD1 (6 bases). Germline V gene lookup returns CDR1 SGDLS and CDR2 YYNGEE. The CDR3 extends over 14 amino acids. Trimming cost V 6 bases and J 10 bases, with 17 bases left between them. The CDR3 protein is CASTARGARSPLHF. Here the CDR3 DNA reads TGTGCCAGCACCGCTAGGGGGGCACGGTCACCCCTCCACTTT. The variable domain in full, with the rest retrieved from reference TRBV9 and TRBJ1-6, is DSGVTQTPKHLITATGQRVTLRCSPRSGDLSVYWYQQSLDQGLQFLIQYYNGEERAKGNILERFSAQQFPDLHSELNLSSLELGDSALYFCASTARGARSPLHFGNGTRLTVT.

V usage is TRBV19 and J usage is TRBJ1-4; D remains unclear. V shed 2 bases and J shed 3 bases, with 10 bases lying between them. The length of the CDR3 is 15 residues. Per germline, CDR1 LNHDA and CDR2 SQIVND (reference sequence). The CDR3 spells CASSISPGANEKLFF. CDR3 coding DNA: TGTGCCAGTAGTATAAGTCCTGGTGCTAATGAAAAACTGTTTTTT.

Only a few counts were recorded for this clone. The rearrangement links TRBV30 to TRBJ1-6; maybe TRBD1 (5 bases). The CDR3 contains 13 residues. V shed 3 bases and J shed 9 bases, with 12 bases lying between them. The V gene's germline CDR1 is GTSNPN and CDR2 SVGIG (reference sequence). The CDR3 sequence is CAWSPERGSPLHF. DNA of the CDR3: TGTGCCTGGAGCCCCGAAAGGGGTTCACCCCTCCACTTT.

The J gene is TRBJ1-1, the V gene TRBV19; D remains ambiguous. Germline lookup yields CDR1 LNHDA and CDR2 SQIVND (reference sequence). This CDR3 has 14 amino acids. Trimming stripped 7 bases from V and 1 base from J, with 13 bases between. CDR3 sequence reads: CASTGGLGNTEAFF. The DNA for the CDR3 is TGTGCCAGTACCGGAGGGCTGGGGAACACTGAAGCTTTCTTT.